The clone carrying this TCR beta chain was detected only once. This sample stems from a study of shared T cell receptors in the human thymus. The CDR3 sequence is 19 residues long. Germline trimming cut 8 bases from V and 3 bases from J; bases unmatched to any gene: 19. Germline loops: CDR1 LNHDA, CDR2 SQIVND (reference sequence). Profiled with immunoSEQ multiplex PCR; TCRdb holds only in-frame clones, not every one. The top ten hold 0.0094% of the sample, which has over 650,000 clones, about 89% seen once. The sample was also reused in another study, on human thymus T cells. In that study: Donation came from healthy Finnish infants having corrective surgery for congenital heart defects. Thymic samples were excised during corrective heart operations. Apparent bias marked the V and J gene usage of thymic and blood repertoires. Highly overlapping thymic repertoires in unrelated individuals were reported by related research.

The TCR comes from a boy younger than two with a congenital heart defect. Material: thymocytes. The V gene is TRBV19, the J gene TRBJ2-2, with 9 positions matching TRBD1. Written as DNA, the CDR3 is TGTGCCAGTCATACCCCCCCCGGACAGGGGTTCGTTCACACCGGGGAGCTGTTTTTT. This encodes CASHTPPGQGFVHTGELFF.